This TCR beta chain was retrieved from a study of sequential checkpoint blockade in melanoma. The treatment denotes: randomized to nivolumab then ipilimumab (arm A) or the reverse (arm B). The method was immunoSEQ multiplex PCR; TCRdb's version includes in-frame clones alone and lacks a portion of them. Altogether about 40,000 clones are present, just over 85% being singletons, with the ten largest covering roughly 12%. This CDR3 contains 16 residues. Trimming cost V 4 bases and J 0 bases; bases outside gene matches: 9. CDR1 is SGHDT and CDR2 is YYEEEE in the germline V gene. J is TRBJ2-5 and V is TRBV5-6, with TRBD1 matching 7 bases. This receptor was obtained from a human donor with melanoma. The starting material was CD8+ T cells sorted from blood (inferred from file names), obtained from a patient given nivolumab and ipilimumab in sequence. The CDR3 protein is CASSTTGTVYQETQYF. The CDR3 bases are TGTGCCAGCAGCACAACCGGGACAGTGTACCAAGAGACCCAGTACTTC.